This TCR beta chain was captured by sequencing in a study of radiation and T cells in renal cell carcinoma. Study outcomes and limitations: Baseline intratumoral clonotype presence is unknown without pretreatment biopsies. From baseline, blood top tumor clonotypes peaked at 2 weeks post-radiation.

Clones were sequenced by immunoSEQ multiplex PCR, and TCRdb holds only the in-frame ones, with some missing. The data show some 150,000 clones, 75% to 90% seen once. On this clone itself: Antigen: not known.

Documented time point: blood 4 weeks post-SBRT, at nephrectomy. Treatment meaning: 15 Gy SBRT to primary tumor, nephrectomy 4 weeks later. The tumor was a clear cell renal cell carcinoma. CDR3 length equals 14 residues. The germline V gene encodes CDR1 SGHRS and CDR2 YFSETQ. V lost 0 bases, J lost 2 bases, and 9 bases lay in between. The receptor was derived from a woman in her fifties or sixties with renal cell carcinoma. The sequences come from blood, collected from a patient whose treatment included radiotherapy and nephrectomy. The chain is built from TRBV5-1 and TRBJ2-7; possible D gene TRBD1, 6 bases. CDR3 bases: TGCGCCAGCAGCTTGGGCAGGGGCCCCTACGAGCAGTACTTC. Translating gives CASSLGRGPYEQYF.